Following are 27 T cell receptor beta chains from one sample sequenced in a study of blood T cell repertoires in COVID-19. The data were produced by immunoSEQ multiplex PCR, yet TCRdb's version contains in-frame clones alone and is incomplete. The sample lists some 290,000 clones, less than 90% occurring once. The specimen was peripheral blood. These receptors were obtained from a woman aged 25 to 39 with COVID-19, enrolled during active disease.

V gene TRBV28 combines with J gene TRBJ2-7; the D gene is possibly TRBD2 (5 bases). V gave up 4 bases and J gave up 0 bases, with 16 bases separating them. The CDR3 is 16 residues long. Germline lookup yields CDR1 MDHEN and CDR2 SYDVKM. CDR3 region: CASSSNTRPHSYEQYF. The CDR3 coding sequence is TGTGCCAGCAGTTCCAACACTAGGCCACACTCCTACGAGCAGTACTTC.

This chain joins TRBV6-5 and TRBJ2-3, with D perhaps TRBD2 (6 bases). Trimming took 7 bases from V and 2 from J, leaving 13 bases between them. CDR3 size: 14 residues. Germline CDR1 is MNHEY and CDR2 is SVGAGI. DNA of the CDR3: TGTGCCAGCACTCTGGGAGGCCCCACAGATACGCAGTATTTT. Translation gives CASTLGGPTDTQYF.

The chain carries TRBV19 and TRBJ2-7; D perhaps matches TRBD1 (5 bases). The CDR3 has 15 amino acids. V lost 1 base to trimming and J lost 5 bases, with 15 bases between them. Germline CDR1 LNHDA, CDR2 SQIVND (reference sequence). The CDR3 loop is CASSIGTPPRDEQYF. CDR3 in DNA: TGTGCCAGTAGTATAGGGACACCACCCCGGGACGAGCAGTACTTC. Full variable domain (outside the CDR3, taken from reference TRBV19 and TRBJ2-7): DGGITQSPKYLFRKEGQNVTLSCEQNLNHDAMYWYRQDPGQGLRLIYYSQIVNDFQKGDIAEGYSVSREKKESFPLTVTSAQKNPTAFYLCASSIGTPPRDEQYFGPGTRLTVT.

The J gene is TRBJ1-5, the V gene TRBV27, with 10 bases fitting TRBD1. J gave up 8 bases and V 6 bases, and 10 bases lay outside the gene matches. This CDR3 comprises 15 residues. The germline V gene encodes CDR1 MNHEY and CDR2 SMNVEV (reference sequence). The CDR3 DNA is TGTGCCAGCAGCCCCGGGACAGGGGCAGTTGAGCCCCAGCATTTT. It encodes CASSPGTGAVEPQHF.

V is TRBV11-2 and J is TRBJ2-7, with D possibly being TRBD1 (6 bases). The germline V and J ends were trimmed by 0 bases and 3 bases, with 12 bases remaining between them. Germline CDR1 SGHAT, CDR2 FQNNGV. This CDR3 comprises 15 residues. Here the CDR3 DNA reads TGTGCCAGCAGCTTAGATCTTCCAGGGGACTACGAGCAGTACTTC. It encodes CASSLDLPGDYEQYF.

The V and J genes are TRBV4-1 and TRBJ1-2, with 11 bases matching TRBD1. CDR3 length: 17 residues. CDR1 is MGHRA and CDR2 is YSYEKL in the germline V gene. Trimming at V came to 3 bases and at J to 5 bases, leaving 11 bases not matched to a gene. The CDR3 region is CASSQLYRDRGLYGYTF. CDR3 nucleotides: TGCGCCAGCAGCCAGCTCTACCGGGACAGGGGGTTATATGGCTACACCTTC.

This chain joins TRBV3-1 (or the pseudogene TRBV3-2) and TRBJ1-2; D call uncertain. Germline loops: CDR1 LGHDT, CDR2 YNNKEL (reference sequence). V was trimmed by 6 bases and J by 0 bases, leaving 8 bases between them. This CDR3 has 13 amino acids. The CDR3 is CASSLAANYGYTF. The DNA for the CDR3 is TGTGCCAGCAGTCTGGCTGCTAACTATGGCTACACCTTC.

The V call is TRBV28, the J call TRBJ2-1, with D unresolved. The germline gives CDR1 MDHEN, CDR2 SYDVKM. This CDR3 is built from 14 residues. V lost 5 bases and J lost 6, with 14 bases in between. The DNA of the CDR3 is TGTGCCAGCAGTCCGCGACTGGGTGGCAATGAGCAGTTCTTC. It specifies CASSPRLGGNEQFF.

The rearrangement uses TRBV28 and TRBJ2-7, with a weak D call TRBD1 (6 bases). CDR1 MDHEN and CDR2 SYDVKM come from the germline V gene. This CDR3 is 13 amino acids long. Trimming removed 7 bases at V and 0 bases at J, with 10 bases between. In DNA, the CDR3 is TGTGCCAGCAAAGGGGGTCCCTCCTACGAGCAGTACTTC. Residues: CASKGGPSYEQYF.

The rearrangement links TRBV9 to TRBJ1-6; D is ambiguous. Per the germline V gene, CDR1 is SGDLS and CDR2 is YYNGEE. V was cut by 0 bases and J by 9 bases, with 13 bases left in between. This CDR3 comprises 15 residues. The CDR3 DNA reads TGTGCCAGCAGCGTAGAAGACTCCCCCAGTTCACCCCTCCACTTT. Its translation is CASSVEDSPSSPLHF.

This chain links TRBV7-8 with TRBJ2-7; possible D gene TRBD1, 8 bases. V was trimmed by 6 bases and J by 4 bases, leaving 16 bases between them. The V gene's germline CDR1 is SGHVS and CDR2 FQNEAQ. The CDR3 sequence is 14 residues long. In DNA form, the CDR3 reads TGTGCCAGCAGTTCAACAGGGGGGGCGTACGAGCAGTACTTC. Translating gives CASSSTGGAYEQYF.

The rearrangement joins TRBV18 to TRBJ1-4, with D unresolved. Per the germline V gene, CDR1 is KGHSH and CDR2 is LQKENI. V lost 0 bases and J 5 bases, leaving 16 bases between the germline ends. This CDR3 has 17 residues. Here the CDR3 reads CASSPPIISAENEKLFF. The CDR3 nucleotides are TGTGCCAGCTCACCACCGATCATCTCTGCCGAGAATGAAAAACTGTTTTTT.

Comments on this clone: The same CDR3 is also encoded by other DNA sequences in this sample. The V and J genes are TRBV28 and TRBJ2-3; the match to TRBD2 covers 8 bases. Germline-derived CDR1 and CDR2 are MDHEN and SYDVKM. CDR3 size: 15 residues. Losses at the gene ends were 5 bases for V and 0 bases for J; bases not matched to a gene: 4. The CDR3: CASSAPGGSTDTQYF. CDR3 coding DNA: TGTGCCAGCAGTGCCCCGGGGGGGAGCACAGATACGCAGTATTTT.

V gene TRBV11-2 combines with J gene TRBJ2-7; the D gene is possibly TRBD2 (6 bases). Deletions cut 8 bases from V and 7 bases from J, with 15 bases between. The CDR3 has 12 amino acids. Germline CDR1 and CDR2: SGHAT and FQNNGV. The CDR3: CASLGLAGEQYF. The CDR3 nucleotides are TGTGCCAGCCTGGGACTTGCGGGAGAGCAGTACTTC.

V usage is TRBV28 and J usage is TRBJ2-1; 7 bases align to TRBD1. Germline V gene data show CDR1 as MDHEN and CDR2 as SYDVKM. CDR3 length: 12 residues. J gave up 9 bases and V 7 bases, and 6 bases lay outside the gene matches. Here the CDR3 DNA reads TGTGCCAGCACCTCTCAGGGGGTTGAGCAGTTCTTC. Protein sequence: CASTSQGVEQFF.

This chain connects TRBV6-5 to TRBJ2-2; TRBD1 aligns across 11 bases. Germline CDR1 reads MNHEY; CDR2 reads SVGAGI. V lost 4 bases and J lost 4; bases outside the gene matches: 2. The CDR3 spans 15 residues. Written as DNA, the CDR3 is TGTGCCAGCAGTTGGACAGGGGGCGCCACCGGGGAGCTGTTTTTT. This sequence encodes CASSWTGGATGELFF.

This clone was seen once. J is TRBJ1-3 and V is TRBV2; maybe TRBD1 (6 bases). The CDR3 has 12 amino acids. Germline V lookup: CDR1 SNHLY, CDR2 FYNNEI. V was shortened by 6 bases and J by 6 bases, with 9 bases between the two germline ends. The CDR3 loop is CASRGGVNTIYF. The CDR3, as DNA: TGTGCCAGCAGAGGGGGTGTAAACACCATATATTTT. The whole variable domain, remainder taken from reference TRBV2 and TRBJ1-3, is EPEVTQTPSHQVTQMGQEVILRCVPISNHLYFYWYRQILGQKVEFLVSFYNNEISEKSEIFDDQFSVERPDGSNFTLKIRSTKLEDSAMYFCASRGGVNTIYFGEGSWLTVV.

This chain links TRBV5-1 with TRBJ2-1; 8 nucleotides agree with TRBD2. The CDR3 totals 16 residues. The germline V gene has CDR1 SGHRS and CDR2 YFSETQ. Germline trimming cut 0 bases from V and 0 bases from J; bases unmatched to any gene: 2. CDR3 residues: CASSLVAGGSYNEQFF. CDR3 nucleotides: TGCGCCAGCAGCTTGGTTGCGGGGGGCTCCTACAATGAGCAGTTCTTC.

The CDR3 sequence: CSASQRDRSSYEQYF. The CDR3 DNA reads TGCAGTGCAAGTCAAAGGGACAGAAGCTCCTACGAGCAGTACTTC. The rearrangement links TRBV20-1 to TRBJ2-7, with 7 positions matching TRBD1. Germline V gene sequence: CDR1 DFQATT, CDR2 SNEGSKA (reference sequence). V was pared by 6 bases and J by 0 bases, with 11 bases of the junction left unmatched. CDR3 length: 15 residues.

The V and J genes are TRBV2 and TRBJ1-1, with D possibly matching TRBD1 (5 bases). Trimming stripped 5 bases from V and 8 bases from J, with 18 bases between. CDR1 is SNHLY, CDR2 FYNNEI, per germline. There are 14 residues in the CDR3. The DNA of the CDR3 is TGTGCCAGCAGTTTTCAGACGACCGCAGGGGAAGCTTTCTTT. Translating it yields CASSFQTTAGEAFF.

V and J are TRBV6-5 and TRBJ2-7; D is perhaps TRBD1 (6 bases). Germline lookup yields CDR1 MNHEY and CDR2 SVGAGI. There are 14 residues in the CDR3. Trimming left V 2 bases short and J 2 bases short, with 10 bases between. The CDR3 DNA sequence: TGTGCCAGCAGTTACGGGGGCGCAACCTACGAGCAGTACTTC. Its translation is CASSYGGATYEQYF.

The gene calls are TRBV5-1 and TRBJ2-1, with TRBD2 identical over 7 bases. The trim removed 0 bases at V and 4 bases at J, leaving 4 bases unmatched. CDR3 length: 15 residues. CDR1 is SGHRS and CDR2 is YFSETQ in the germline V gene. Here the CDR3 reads CASSLGGGGYNEQFF. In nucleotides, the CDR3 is TGCGCCAGCAGCTTGGGCGGGGGAGGATACAATGAGCAGTTCTTC.

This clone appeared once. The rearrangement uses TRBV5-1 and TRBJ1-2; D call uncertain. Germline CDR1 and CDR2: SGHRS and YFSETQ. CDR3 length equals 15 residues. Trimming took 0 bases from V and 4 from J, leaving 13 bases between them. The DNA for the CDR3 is TGCGCCAGCAGCTTGGATTCCGGGAGGCTCTATGGCTACACCTTC. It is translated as CASSLDSGRLYGYTF.

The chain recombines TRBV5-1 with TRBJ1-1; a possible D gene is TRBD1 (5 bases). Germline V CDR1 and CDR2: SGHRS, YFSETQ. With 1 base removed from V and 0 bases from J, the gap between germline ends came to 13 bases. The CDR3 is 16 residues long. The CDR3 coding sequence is TGCGCCAGCAGCTTGTTCCCAGAAGGGGTGAACACTGAAGCTTTCTTT. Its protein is CASSLFPEGVNTEAFF.

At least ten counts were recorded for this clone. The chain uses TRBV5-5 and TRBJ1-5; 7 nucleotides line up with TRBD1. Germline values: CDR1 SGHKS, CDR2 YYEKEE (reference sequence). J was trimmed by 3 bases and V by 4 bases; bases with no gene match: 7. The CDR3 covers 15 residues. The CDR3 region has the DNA TGTGCCAGCAGCCGACAGGGTTCATCCAATCAGCCCCAGCATTTT. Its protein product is CASSRQGSSNQPQHF. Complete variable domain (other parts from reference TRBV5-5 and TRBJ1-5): DAGVTQSPTHLIKTRGQQVTLRCSPISGHKSVSWYQQVLGQGPQFIFQYYEKEERGRGNFPDRFSARQFPNYSSELNVNALLLGDSALYLCASSRQGSSNQPQHFGDGTRLSIL.

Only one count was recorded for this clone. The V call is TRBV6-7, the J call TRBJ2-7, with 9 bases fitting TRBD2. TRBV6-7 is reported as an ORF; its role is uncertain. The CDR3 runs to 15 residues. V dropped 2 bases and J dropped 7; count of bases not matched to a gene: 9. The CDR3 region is CASSYERGAFWEQYF. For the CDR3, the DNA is TGTGCCAGCAGTTACGAGCGGGGGGCCTTCTGGGAGCAGTACTTC.

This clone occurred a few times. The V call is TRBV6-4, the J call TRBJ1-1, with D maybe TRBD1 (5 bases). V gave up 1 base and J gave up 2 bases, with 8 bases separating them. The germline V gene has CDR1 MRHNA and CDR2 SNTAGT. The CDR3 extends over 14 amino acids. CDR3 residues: CASSDWGINTEAFF. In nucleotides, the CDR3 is TGTGCCAGCAGTGACTGGGGCATTAACACTGAAGCTTTCTTT.